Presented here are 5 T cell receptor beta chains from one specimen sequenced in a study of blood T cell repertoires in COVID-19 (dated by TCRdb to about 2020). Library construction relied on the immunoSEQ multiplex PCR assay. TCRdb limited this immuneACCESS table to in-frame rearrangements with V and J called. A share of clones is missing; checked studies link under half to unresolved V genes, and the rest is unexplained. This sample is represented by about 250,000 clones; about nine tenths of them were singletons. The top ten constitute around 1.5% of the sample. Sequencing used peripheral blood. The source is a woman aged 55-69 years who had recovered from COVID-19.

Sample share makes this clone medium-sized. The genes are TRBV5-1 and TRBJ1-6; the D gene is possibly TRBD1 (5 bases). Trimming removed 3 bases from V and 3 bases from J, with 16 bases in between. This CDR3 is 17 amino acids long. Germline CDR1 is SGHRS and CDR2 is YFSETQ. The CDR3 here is CASSSPDGHDYNSPLHF. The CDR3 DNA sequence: TGCGCCAGCAGCTCACCGGATGGACACGACTATAATTCACCCCTCCACTTT.

The chain's CDR3 is CATSDTGLNTGELFF. The CDR3 nucleotides are TGTGCCACCAGTGATACGGGACTTAACACCGGGGAGCTGTTTTTT. The genes are TRBV24-1 and TRBJ2-2, with D tentatively TRBD2 (6 bases). Per the germline V gene, CDR1 is KGHDR and CDR2 is SFDVKD. CDR3 length equals 15 residues. V dropped 3 bases and J dropped 2 bases, with 9 bases sitting between them.

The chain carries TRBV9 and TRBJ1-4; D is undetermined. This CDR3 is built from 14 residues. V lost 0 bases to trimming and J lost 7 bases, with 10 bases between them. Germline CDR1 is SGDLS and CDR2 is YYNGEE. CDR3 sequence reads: CASSVGMAGEKLFF. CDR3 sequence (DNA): TGTGCCAGCAGCGTAGGGATGGCGGGTGAAAAACTGTTTTTT.

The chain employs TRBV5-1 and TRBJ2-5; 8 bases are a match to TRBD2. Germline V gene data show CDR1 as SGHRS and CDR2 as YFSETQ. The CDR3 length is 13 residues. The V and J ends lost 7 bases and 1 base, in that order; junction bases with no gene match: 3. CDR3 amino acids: CASQSGGQETQYF. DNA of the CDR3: TGCGCCAGCCAGAGCGGGGGCCAAGAGACCCAGTACTTC.

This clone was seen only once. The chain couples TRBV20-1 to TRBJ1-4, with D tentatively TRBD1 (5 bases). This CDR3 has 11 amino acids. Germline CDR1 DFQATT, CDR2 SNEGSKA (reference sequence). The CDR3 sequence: CSQGTNEKLFF. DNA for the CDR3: TGCAGCCAGGGAACTAATGAAAAACTGTTTTTT.